A selection of T cell receptor beta chains follows, all from one sample in a study of graft-versus-host responses after intestinal transplantation. Using immunoSEQ multiplex PCR, the repertoire was profiled, and TCRdb retains in-frame clones only, with some absent. The table includes tens of thousands of clones, 92% detected once. Sequencing used PBMCs, obtained 98 days after intestinal transplantation. The receptors were sampled from a human patient who received an intestinal transplant, so some T cells may come from the graft donor. Each CDR3 is given with its conserved first and last residue. A D gene is named only where the DNA matches it firmly. Some rows have no size entry. The others give once, few or many, or a class for an expanded clone.

abundance,v_gene,d_gene,j_gene,CDR3aa,CDR3nt
once,TRBV25-1,TRBD1,TRBJ2-1,CASSEPGTDNEQFF,TGTGCCAGCAGTGAACCCGGGACAGACAATGAGCAGTTCTTC
-,TRBV6-1,-,TRBJ2-1,CASSESWARLGDNEQFF,TGTGCCAGCAGTGAGAGTTGGGCTAGACTGGGCGACAATGAGCAGTTCTTC
once,TRBV6-1,-,TRBJ1-5,CASGDTFASNQPQHF,TGTGCCAGCGGGGACACTTTTGCTAGCAATCAGCCCCAGCATTTT
once,TRBV10-3,-,TRBJ2-7,CAISDRQVTYEQYF,TGTGCCATCAGTGATCGACAGGTAACCTACGAGCAGTACTTC
-,TRBV7-3,TRBD2,TRBJ2-1,CASSPAGLADSNEQFF,TGTGCCAGCAGCCCCGCGGGACTAGCGGACTCCAATGAGCAGTTCTTC
-,TRBV9,-,TRBJ1-1,CASSVGQGNTEAFF,TGTGCCAGCAGCGTAGGTCAGGGCAACACTGAAGCTTTCTTT
-,TRBV2,-,TRBJ2-7,CASSEGPSSYEQYF,TGTGCCAGCAGTGAGGGTCCCAGCTCCTACGAGCAGTACTTC
-,TRBV15,-,TRBJ2-7,CATSRGPGSYEQYF,TGTGCCACCAGCAGAGGTCCAGGCTCCTACGAGCAGTACTTC
-,TRBV7-3,TRBD1,TRBJ1-2,CASSWTGGGYTF,TGTGCCAGCAGCTGGACAGGGGGCGGCTACACCTTC
once,TRBV9,-,TRBJ1-2,CASSVEGSQGYTF,TGTGCCAGCAGCGTAGAGGGCAGTCAAGGCTACACCTTC
-,TRBV6-5,-,TRBJ2-7,CASSYSLTASNEQYF,TGTGCCAGCAGTTACAGCCTGACAGCCTCTAACGAGCAGTACTTC
-,TRBV6-5,TRBD1,TRBJ2-5,CASSYAKGAQETQYF,TGTGCCAGCAGTTACGCGAAGGGGGCACAAGAGACCCAGTACTTC
-,TRBV5-1,TRBD1,TRBJ2-1,CASSQPTGGYNEQFF,TGCGCCAGCAGCCAACCGACAGGGGGCTACAATGAGCAGTTCTTC
-,TRBV2,-,TRBJ1-5,CASGGDSYQPQHF,TGTGCCAGCGGGGGAGACAGTTATCAGCCCCAGCATTTT
-,TRBV27,-,TRBJ1-1,CASSLTGGNTEAFF,TGTGCCAGCAGTTTGACAGGTGGGAACACTGAAGCTTTCTTT
-,TRBV11-2,-,TRBJ2-7,CASSLFAPPPPLAHEQYF,TGTGCCAGCAGCTTATTCGCCCCCCCACCTCCACTGGCCCACGAGCAGTACTTC
-,TRBV6-5,TRBD2,TRBJ2-1,CASSSLAGGYNEQFF,TGTGCCAGCAGCTCTCTAGCGGGGGGCTACAATGAGCAGTTCTTC
-,TRBV6-5,TRBD1,TRBJ2-1,CASSFRDRADNEQFF,TGTGCCAGCAGTTTCCGGGACAGGGCTGATAATGAGCAGTTCTTC
-,TRBV6-6,TRBD1,TRBJ2-7,CASSRTGSSYEQYF,TGTGCCAGCAGTAGGACAGGTAGCTCCTACGAGCAGTACTTC
-,TRBV5-5,-,TRBJ2-5,CASSSGHTSSLQETQYF,TGTGCCAGCAGCTCGGGACACACGTCGTCCCTACAAGAGACCCAGTACTTC
once,TRBV23-1,-,TRBJ1-1,CASSHDEGSRAFF,TGCGCCAGCAGTCACGACGAGGGATCAAGAGCTTTCTTT
-,TRBV2,-,TRBJ2-7,CASRRDWGYEQYF,TGTGCCAGCAGGAGGGACTGGGGCTACGAGCAGTACTTC
-,TRBV5-1,-,TRBJ2-5,CASSLAGAPQETQYF,TGCGCCAGCAGCTTGGCGGGGGCCCCCCAGGAGACCCAGTACTTC
-,TRBV28,TRBD1,TRBJ2-2,CASSLPGTGVAGELFF,TGTGCCAGCAGTTTACCTGGGACAGGGGTTGCCGGGGAGCTGTTTTTT
-,TRBV7-9,-,TRBJ1-2,CASSTQTGAVNYGYTF,TGTGCCAGCAGCACACAAACAGGAGCAGTTAACTATGGCTACACCTTC
-,TRBV7-2,-,TRBJ2-1,CASSPVALRGYNEQFF,TGTGCCAGCAGCCCTGTCGCCCTAAGGGGCTACAATGAGCAGTTCTTC
-,TRBV27,-,TRBJ2-1,CASSLYSIGLLNYNEQFF,TGTGCCAGCAGTTTATATTCAATCGGGCTACTAAATTACAATGAGCAGTTCTTC
-,TRBV7-6,TRBD1,TRBJ2-7,CASSLHPSPTGDYEQYF,TGTGCCAGCAGCTTACATCCCTCCCCTACAGGGGACTACGAGCAGTACTTC
-,TRBV2,-,TRBJ2-7,CASSETGRGYYEQYF,TGTGCCAGCAGTGAAACGGGACGCGGTTACTACGAGCAGTACTTC
-,TRBV27,-,TRBJ2-7,CASSNGTDELLASYEQYF,TGTGCCAGCAGTAACGGGACAGATGAGTTACTAGCCTCCTACGAGCAGTACTTC
-,TRBV6-1,-,TRBJ2-1,CASSGTYNEQFF,TGTGCCAGCAGCGGGACTTACAATGAGCAGTTCTTC
-,TRBV15,-,TRBJ2-4,CATSRVKQGLAKNIQYF,TGTGCCACCAGCAGAGTTAAACAGGGATTAGCCAAAAACATTCAGTACTTC
-,TRBV5-1,TRBD1,TRBJ2-6,CASSVRTGNSGANVLTF,TGCGCCAGCAGCGTGAGGACAGGCAACTCTGGGGCCAACGTCCTGACTTTC
-,TRBV6-5,TRBD2,TRBJ2-7,CASSYNGEGLALEQYF,TGTGCCAGCAGTTACAATGGGGAAGGACTAGCTCTCGAGCAGTACTTC
-,TRBV29-1,-,TRBJ1-1,CSVEKGNTEAFF,TGCAGCGTTGAGAAGGGAAACACTGAAGCTTTCTTT
-,TRBV2,TRBD2,TRBJ2-3,CASSSGIIKGADTQYF,TGTGCCAGCTCTAGCGGGATTATCAAGGGGGCAGATACGCAGTATTTT
-,TRBV11-3,-,TRBJ2-3,CASSPRNSERTQYF,TGTGCCAGCAGCCCCAGAAACAGCGAGCGTACGCAGTATTTT
-,TRBV7-2,TRBD2,TRBJ2-1,CASSLEASGYNEQFF,TGTGCCAGCAGCTTAGAGGCTAGCGGCTACAATGAGCAGTTCTTC
-,TRBV7-2,-,TRBJ2-1,CASRIGTYNEQFF,TGTGCCAGCAGGATTGGGACCTACAATGAGCAGTTCTTC
-,TRBV15,TRBD2,TRBJ2-1,CATSIETSGENEQFF,TGTGCCACCAGCATAGAGACTAGCGGAGAGAATGAGCAGTTCTTC
-,TRBV20-1,TRBD1,TRBJ2-5,CSARDRETQYF,TGCAGTGCTAGGGACAGGGAGACCCAGTACTTC
-,TRBV7-9,-,TRBJ1-6,CASSLVGNSPLHF,TGTGCCAGCAGCTTAGTGGGTAATTCACCCCTCCACTTT
-,TRBV30,-,TRBJ2-7,CAWSMSRRYEQYF,TGTGCCTGGAGTATGTCCAGGAGGTACGAGCAGTACTTC
-,TRBV28,-,TRBJ2-7,CASSSYRAEGSYEQYF,TGTGCCAGCAGTTCCTACCGAGCGGAAGGATCCTACGAGCAGTACTTC
-,TRBV29-1,TRBD1,TRBJ1-1,CSVRPGTGAAEAFF,TGCAGCGTTCGTCCCGGGACAGGGGCGGCTGAAGCTTTCTTT
-,TRBV6-5,TRBD1,TRBJ2-1,CASSYSGQGADEQFF,TGTGCCAGCAGTTACTCGGGACAGGGGGCCGATGAGCAGTTCTTC
-,TRBV29-1,TRBD2,TRBJ2-1,CSARLAGGPNEQFF,TGCAGCGCTCGACTAGCGGGAGGCCCCAATGAGCAGTTCTTC
-,TRBV28,TRBD2,TRBJ2-3,CASSPSGSPTDTQYF,TGTGCCAGCAGTCCCAGCGGGAGCCCCACAGATACGCAGTATTTT
-,TRBV13,-,TRBJ2-1,CASSLADSYNEQFF,TGTGCCAGCAGCTTAGCTGACTCCTACAATGAGCAGTTCTTC